This T cell receptor beta chain was captured by sequencing in a study of T cell responses to AZD1222 COVID-19 vaccine. Looking at the study overall: Second-dose groups at about 4 or about 12 weeks were pooled. Overall study results and limits: Without day 14 samples, only post-peak T cell repertoires were studied. Variant regions that are unmutated are reportedly the target of nearly half of spike-specific TCRs.

V gave up 4 bases and J gave up 3 bases, with 6 bases separating them. The germline V gene encodes CDR1 KGHSH and CDR2 LQKENI. The CDR3 has 13 amino acids. With respect to this clone: Its antigen is still unknown.

Profiled with immunoSEQ multiplex PCR; TCRdb holds only in-frame clones, not every one. The sample lists approximately 120,000 clones; around 89% were seen once. The sample in question was peripheral blood, obtained on day 0 of AZD1222 vaccination. The gene calls are TRBV18 and TRBJ2-2; D gene uncertain. The sequence derives from an adult in good health. CDR3 DNA: TGTGCCAGCTCACGACAAGACACCGGGGAGCTGTTTTTT. This sequence encodes CASSRQDTGELFF.